This T cell receptor beta chain was observed in a study of human T cells and chemical hapten exposure. In the study overall: The use of 2% DPC on roughly 2 cm by roughly 2 cm of upper inner arm skin constituted sensitization. Points from the study as a whole: Alopecia in all donors means immunity may differ from healthy individuals.

TCRdb ran MiXCR on the RACE reads and lists one entry per CDR3 protein. Of about 360,000 distinct CDR3 sequences in the sample, roughly 6.9% are singletons; the top ten hold 8% to 9%. Regarding this clonotype: The antigen is not known.

The CDR3 is 14 amino acids. Trimming removed 0 bases from V and 5 bases from J, with 10 bases in between. Germline CDR1 and CDR2: SEHNR and FQNEAQ (reference sequence). Documented time point: patch test 1, 2 weeks after DPC sensitization. Treatment of the sample: therapeutic diphenylcyclopropenone sensitization with weekly scalp DPC. Blood was drawn before each patch test was applied. Here the sequenced sample was whole blood, taken in connection with sensitization to the hapten diphenylcyclopropenone (DPC). The clonotype was recovered from a young woman with alopecia areata. Some clones in this sample may be carry-over from other donors' samples. The chain couples TRBV7-9 to TRBJ1-2, with unresolved D. CDR3 DNA: TGTGCCAGCAGCTTAGCGGCGGAATGGTATGGCTACACCTTC. Protein sequence: CASSLAAEWYGYTF.